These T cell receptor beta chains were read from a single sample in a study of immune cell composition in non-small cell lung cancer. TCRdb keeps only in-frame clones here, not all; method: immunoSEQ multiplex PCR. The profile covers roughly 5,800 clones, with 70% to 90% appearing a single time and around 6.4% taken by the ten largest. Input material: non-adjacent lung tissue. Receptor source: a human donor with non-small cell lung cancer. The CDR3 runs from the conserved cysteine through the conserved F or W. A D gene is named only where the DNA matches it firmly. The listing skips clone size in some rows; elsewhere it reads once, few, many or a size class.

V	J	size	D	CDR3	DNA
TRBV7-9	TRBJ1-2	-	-	CASTRVIANYGYTF	TGTGCCAGCACGAGGGTCATAGCTAACTATGGCTACACCTTC
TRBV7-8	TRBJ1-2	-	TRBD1	CASSLVSGGIGYGYTF	TGTGCCAGCAGCTTAGTATCAGGGGGGATCGGCTATGGCTACACCTTC
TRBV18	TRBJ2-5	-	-	CASSLNSGQETQYF	TGTGCCAGCTCACTAAACAGCGGCCAAGAGACCCAGTACTTC
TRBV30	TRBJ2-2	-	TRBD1	CAWSPGTVLIGELFF	TGTGCCTGGAGTCCCGGGACAGTTCTGATCGGGGAGCTGTTTTTT
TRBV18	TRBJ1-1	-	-	CASSPVSEAFF	TGTGCCAGCTCACCAGTCTCTGAAGCTTTCTTT
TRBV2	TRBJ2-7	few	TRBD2	CASRDRVAGLAGGRSYEQYF	TGTGCCAGCAGGGACAGGGTGGCTGGACTAGCGGGAGGAAGATCCTACGAGCAGTACTTC
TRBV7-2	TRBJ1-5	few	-	CASSPTGGNQPQHF	TGTGCCAGCAGCCCGACAGGCGGCAATCAGCCCCAGCATTTT
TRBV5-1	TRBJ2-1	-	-	CASSLGGVGDEQFF	TGCGCCAGCAGCTTGGGGGGGGTCGGGGATGAGCAATTCTTC
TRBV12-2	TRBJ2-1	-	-	CASRLVIAVSSYNEQFF	TGTGCAAGTCGCTTAGTGATAGCGGTAAGCTCCTACAATGAGCAGTTCTTC
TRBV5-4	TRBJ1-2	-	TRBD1	CASSWGQGEGYGYTF	TGTGCCAGCAGCTGGGGACAGGGCGAAGGCTATGGCTACACCTTC
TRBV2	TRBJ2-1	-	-	CASSENTIYNEQFF	TGTGCCAGCAGTGAGAACACTATCTACAATGAGCAGTTCTTC
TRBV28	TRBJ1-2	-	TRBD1	CASSSPRTGNYGYTF	TGTGCCAGCAGTTCTCCCCGGACAGGGAACTATGGCTACACCTTC
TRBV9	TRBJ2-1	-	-	CASSVAADMLYNEQFF	TGTGCCAGCAGCGTAGCTGCGGATATGCTCTACAATGAGCAGTTCTTC
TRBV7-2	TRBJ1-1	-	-	CASSYSTEAFF	TGTGCCAGCAGCTACTCTACTGAAGCTTTCTTT
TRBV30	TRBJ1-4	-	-	CAWAKRGATNEKLFF	TGTGCCTGGGCGAAACGTGGTGCAACTAATGAAAAACTGTTTTTT
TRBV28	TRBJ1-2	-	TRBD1	CASSLVERQGDYGYTF	TGTGCCAGCAGTTTGGTCGAAAGACAGGGGGATTATGGCTACACCTTC
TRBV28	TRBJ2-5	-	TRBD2	CASSFLVRLAGGPGKTQYF	TGTGCCAGCAGTTTCTTGGTTCGACTAGCGGGAGGCCCCGGGAAGACCCAGTACTTC
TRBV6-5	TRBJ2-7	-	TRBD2	CASSPGTRYEQYF	TGTGCCAGCAGCCCCGGGACTAGGTACGAGCAGTACTTC
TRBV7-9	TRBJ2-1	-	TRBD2	CASDGREGFYNEQFF	TGTGCCAGCGATGGACGGGAGGGCTTCTACAATGAGCAGTTCTTC
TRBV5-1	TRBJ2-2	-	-	CASSEEGRTGELFF	TGCGCCAGCAGCGAGGAGGGCCGAACCGGGGAGCTGTTTTTT
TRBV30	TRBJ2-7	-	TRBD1	CAWIPTDRTSYEQYF	TGTGCCTGGATCCCAACGGACAGGACCTCCTACGAGCAGTACTTC
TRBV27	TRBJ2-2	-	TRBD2	CASSSLLARETSTGELFF	TGTGCCAGCAGTTCCCTCCTGGCGCGGGAGACGAGCACCGGGGAGCTGTTTTTT
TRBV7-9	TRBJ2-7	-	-	CASRRSGHREAYEQYF	TGTGCCAGCAGGCGTTCGGGACACCGGGAGGCCTACGAGCAGTACTTC
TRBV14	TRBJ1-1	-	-	CASSRRGGNTEAFF	TGTGCCAGCTCAAGGCGGGGGGGGAACACTGAAGCTTTCTTT
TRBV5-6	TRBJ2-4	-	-	CASSYASVRLAKNIQYF	TGTGCCAGCAGCTATGCTAGCGTACGACTAGCCAAAAACATTCAGTACTTC
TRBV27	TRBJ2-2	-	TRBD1	CASRSGQAPGELFF	TGTGCCAGCAGATCGGGACAGGCCCCCGGGGAGCTGTTTTTT
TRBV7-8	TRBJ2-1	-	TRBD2	CASSLGILALAARYNEQFF	TGTGCCAGCAGCTTAGGTATCCTCGCGCTAGCGGCCAGATACAATGAGCAGTTCTTC
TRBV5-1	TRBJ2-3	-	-	CASSLFTRSTDTQYF	TGCGCCAGCAGCTTGTTCACTAGAAGCACAGATACGCAGTATTTT